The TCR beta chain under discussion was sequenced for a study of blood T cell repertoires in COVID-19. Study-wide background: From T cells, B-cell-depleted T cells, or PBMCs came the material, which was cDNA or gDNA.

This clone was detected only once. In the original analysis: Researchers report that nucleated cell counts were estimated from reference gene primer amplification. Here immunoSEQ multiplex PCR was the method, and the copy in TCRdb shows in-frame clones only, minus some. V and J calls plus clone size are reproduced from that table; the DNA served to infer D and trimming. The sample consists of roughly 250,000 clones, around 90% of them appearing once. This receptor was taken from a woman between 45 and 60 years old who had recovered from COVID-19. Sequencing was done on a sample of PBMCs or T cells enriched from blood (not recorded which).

The CDR3 DNA follows: TGCAGCGTCAAACAGGGAACAAGAAACACTGAAGCTTTCTTT. As protein: CSVKQGTRNTEAFF. The rearrangement uses TRBV29-1 and TRBJ1-1; D is possibly TRBD1 (6 bases). V was trimmed by 6 bases and J by 2 bases, leaving 16 bases between them. The germline V gene encodes CDR1 SQVTM and CDR2 ANQGSEA. The CDR3 sequence is 14 residues long.